Below, one TCR beta chain is given with its context. Its target is not known. These data come from a study of cytomegalovirus exposure and HLA in healthy donors. PCR involved 60 Vbeta and 13 Jbeta primers. Sequencing was performed with immunoSEQ multiplex PCR; in TCRdb, only in-frame clones are kept and a portion is missing. The data hold about 130,000 clones, with around 80% observed a single time. Study-wide results and limits: A later analysis showed HLA-associated TCR beta chains outstripping equally common others in clonal expansion. Cytomegalovirus-associated TCR beta chains were listed, numbering 150 to 200. For presence/absence analyses, sequencing depth was assumed to be roughly uniform across donors. Specificity for CMV antigens was confirmed in vitro for a few of the CMV-associated chains.

The material sequenced was PBMCs. The receptor comes from a female donor in good health and CMV-seronegative.

CDR3 residues: CASSPRGGNTIYF. CDR3 in DNA: TGTGCCAGCAGCCCGCGTGGTGGAAACACCATATATTTT. This chain connects TRBV11-2 to TRBJ1-3, with no clear D. Germline V gives CDR1 SGHAT, CDR2 FQNNGV. The V gene lost 5 bases and the J gene lost 3 bases, with 8 bases spanning the gap. The CDR3 contains 13 residues.